Sequencing of this T cell receptor (beta chain) was carried out in a study of shared clonotypes between healthy human individuals. The V end was cut by 6 bases, the J end by 5 bases, with 17 bases between. The CDR3 spans 15 residues. Germline CDR1 reads MNHEY; CDR2 reads SMNVEV (reference sequence). The assay was carried out at the deep level. Sorted subsets were amplified in replicate PCRs using 200 to 250 ng DNA, 32,000 or so T cell genomes. Libraries were prepared by immunoSEQ multiplex PCR; TCRdb keeps only in-frame clonotypes and omits some of them. Among hundreds of thousands of clones listed, roughly 94% were seen once. CD8 cells classed as naive were CD45RO-negative and positively selected for CCR7, excluding terminally differentiated effector memory CD45RA+ cells. Caucasian adults residing in Nashville, Tennessee made up all the donors. A remark on this clone: Its specificity is not known.

The study, taken as a whole, reports: The sharing of about 5% of naive CD4 clonotypes was seen across a handful of donors.

The sequenced material came from naive CD8+ T cells sorted from blood. This TCR was sampled from a man under 40 in good health. The chain links TRBV27 to TRBJ1-5; D is unresolved. The CDR3 spells CASRWGTRSDQPQHF. The CDR3 nucleotides are TGTGCCAGCAGGTGGGGTACACGTTCAGATCAGCCCCAGCATTTT.